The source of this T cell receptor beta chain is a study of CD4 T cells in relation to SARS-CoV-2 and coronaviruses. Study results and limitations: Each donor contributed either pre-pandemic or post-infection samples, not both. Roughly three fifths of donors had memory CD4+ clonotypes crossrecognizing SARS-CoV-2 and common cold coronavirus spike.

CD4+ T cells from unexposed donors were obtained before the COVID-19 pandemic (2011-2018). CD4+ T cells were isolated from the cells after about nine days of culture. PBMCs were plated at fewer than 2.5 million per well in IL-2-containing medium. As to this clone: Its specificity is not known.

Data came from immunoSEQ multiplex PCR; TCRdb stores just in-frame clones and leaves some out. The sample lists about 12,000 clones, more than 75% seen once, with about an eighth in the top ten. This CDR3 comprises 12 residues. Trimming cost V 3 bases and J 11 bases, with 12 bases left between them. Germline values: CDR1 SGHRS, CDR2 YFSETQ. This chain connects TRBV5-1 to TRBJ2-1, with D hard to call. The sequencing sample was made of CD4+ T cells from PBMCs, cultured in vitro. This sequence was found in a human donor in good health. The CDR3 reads CASSSSQQQQFF. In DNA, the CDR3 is TGCGCCAGCAGCTCCTCCCAGCAGCAGCAGTTCTTC.